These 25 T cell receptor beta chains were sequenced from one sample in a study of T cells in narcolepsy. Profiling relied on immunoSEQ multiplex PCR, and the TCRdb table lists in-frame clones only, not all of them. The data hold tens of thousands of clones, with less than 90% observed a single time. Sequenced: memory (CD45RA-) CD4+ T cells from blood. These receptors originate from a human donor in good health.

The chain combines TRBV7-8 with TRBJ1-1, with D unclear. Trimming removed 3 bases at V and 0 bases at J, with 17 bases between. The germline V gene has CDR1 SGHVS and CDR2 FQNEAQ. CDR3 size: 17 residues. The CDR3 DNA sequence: TGTGCCAGCAGCTTGAGGTCTGGTCTCGAAATGAACACTGAAGCTTTCTTT. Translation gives CASSLRSGLEMNTEAFF.

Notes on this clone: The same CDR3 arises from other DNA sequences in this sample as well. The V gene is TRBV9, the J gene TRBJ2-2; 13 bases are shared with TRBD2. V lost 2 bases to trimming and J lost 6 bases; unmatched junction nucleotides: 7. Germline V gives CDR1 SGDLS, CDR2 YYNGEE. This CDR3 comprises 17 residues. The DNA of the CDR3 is TGTGCCAGCAGCGTCTCACTAGCGGGGGGGTCCGCCGGGGAGCTGTTTTTT. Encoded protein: CASSVSLAGGSAGELFF.

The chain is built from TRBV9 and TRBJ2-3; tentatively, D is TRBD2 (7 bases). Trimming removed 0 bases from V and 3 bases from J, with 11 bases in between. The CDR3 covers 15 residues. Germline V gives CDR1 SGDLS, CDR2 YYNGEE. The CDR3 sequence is CASSVEQGGTDTQYF. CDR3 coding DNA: TGTGCCAGCAGCGTAGAACAGGGAGGGACAGATACGCAGTATTTT.

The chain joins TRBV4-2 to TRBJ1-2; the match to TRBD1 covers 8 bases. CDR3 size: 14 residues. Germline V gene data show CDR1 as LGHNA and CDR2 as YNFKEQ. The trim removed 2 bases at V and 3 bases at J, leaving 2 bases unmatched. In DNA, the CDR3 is TGTGCCAGCAGCCAACCGGGACAGGACTATGGCTACACCTTC. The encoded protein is CASSQPGQDYGYTF.

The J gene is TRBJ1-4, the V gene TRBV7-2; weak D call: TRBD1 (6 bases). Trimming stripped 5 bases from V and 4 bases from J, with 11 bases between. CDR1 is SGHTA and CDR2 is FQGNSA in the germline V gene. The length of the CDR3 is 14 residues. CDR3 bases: TGTGCCAGCAGCCCGGACAGAAGTAATGAAAAACTGTTTTTT. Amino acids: CASSPDRSNEKLFF.

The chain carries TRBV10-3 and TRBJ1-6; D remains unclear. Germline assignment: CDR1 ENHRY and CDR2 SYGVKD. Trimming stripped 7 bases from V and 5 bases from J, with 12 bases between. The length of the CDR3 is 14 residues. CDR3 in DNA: TGTGCCATCACTTCAGACATTGATAATTCACCCCTCCACTTT. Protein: CAITSDIDNSPLHF.

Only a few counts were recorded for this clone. CDR3 nucleotides: TGCGCCAGCAGCTTCGACAGGGGGCGTGAAAAACTGTTTTTT. This translates into CASSFDRGREKLFF. The chain links TRBV5-1 to TRBJ1-4, with 10 bases identical to TRBD1. The CDR3 is 14 amino acids. Germline CDR1 is SGHRS and CDR2 is YFSETQ. Germline trimming cut 2 bases from V and 7 bases from J; bases unmatched to any gene: 2.

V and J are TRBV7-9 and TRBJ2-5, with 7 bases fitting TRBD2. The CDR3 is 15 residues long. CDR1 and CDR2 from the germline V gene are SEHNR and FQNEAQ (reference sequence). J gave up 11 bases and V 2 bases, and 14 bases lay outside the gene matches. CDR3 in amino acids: CASSLQGRAAGEQYF. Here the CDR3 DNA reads TGTGCCAGCAGCTTACAAGGGAGGGCGGCGGGGGAGCAGTACTTC.

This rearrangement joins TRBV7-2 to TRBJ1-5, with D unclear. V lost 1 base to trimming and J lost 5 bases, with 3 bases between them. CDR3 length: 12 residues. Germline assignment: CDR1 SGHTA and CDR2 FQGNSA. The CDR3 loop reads CASSLGYQPQHF. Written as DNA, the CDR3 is TGTGCCAGCAGCTTAGGGTATCAGCCCCAGCATTTT.

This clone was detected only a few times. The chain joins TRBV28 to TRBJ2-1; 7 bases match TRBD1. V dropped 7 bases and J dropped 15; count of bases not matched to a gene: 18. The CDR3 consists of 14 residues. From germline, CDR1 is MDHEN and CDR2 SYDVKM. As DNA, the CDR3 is TGTGCCAGCAATCGATCCGGGACAGCAGCCCCCTTGTTCTTC. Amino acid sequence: CASNRSGTAAPLFF.

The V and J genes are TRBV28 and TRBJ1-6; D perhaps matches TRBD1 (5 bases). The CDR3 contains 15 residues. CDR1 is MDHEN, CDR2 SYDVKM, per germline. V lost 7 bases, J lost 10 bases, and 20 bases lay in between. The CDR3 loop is CASTLGEGSGSPLHF. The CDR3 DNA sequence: TGTGCCAGCACCCTAGGGGAAGGGTCTGGGTCACCCCTCCACTTT.

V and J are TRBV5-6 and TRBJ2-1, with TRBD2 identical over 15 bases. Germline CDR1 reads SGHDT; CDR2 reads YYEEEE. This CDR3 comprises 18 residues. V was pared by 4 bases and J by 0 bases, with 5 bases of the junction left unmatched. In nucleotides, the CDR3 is TGTGCCAGCAGCCCGCCGGGACTAGCGGGGGGCTCCTACAATGAGCAGTTCTTC. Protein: CASSPPGLAGGSYNEQFF.

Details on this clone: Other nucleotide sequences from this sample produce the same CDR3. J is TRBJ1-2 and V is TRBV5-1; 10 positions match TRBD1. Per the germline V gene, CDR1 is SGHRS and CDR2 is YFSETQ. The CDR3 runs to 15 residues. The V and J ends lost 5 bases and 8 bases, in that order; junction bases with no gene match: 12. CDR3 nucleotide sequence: TGCGCCAGCAGACGGGACAGGGGCGCTGGTCGGGGCTACACCTTC. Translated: CASRRDRGAGRGYTF.

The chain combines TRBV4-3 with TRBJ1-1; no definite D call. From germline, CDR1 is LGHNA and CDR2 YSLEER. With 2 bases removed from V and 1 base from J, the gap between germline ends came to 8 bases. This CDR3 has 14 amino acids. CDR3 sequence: CASSQTNWNTEAFF. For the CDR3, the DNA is TGCGCCAGCAGCCAAACTAACTGGAACACTGAAGCTTTCTTT.

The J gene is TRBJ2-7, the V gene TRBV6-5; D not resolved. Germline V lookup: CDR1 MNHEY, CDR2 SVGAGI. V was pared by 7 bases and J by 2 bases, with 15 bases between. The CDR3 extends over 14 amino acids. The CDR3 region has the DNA TGTGCCAGCACCCCAAGGGCGGCCCCCTACGAGCAGTACTTC. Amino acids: CASTPRAAPYEQYF.

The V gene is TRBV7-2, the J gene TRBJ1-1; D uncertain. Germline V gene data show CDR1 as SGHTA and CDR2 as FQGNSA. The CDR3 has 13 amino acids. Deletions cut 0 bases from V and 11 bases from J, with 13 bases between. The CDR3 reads CASSLAGFLGAFF. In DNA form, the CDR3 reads TGTGCCAGCAGCTTAGCAGGGTTTCTCGGGGCTTTCTTT.

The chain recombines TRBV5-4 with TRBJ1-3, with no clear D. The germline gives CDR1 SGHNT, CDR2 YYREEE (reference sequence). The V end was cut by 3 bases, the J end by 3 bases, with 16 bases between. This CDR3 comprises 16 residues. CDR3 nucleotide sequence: TGTGCCAGCAGCTGGAGATCCGGGTCAAATGGAAACACCATATATTTT. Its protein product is CASSWRSGSNGNTIYF.

CDR3 in DNA: TGTGCCAGCAGCTTAGGAGGAGGGACCGGGGAGCTGTTTTTT. Residues: CASSLGGGTGELFF. The chain combines TRBV7-3 with TRBJ2-2, with D perhaps TRBD2 (6 bases). CDR3 size: 14 residues. Deletions cut 2 bases from V and 5 bases from J, with 9 bases between. Germline lookup yields CDR1 SGHTA and CDR2 FQGTGA.

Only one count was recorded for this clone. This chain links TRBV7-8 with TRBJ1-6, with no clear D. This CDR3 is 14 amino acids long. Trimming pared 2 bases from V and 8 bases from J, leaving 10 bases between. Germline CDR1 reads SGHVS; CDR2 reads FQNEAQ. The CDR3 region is CASSLKSGDSPLHF. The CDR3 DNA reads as TGTGCCAGCAGCTTAAAGTCAGGAGATTCACCCCTCCACTTT.

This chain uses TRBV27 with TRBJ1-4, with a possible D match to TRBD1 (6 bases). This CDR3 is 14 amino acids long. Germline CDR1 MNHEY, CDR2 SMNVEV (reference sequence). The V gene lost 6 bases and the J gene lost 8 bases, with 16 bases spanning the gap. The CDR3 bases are TGTGCCAGCAGGGGCCTTGCCACAGGGGAAAAACTGTTTTTT. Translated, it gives CASRGLATGEKLFF.

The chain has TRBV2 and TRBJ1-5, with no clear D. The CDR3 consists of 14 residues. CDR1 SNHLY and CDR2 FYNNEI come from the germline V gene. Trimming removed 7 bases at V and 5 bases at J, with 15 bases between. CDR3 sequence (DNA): TGTGCCAGCAAAATGGAGGACGGAGATCAGCCCCAGCATTTT. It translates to CASKMEDGDQPQHF.

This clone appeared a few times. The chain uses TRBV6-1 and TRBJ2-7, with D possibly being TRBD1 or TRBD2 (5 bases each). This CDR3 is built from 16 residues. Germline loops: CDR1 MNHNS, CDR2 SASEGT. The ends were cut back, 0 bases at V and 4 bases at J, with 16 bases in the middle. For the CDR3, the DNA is TGTGCCAGCAGTGAAGCAGCCGCAGGGAGTGGTTACGAGCAGTACTTC. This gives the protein CASSEAAAGSGYEQYF.

CDR3 protein: CASSFGGGLINYEQYF. CDR3 nucleotide sequence: TGTGCCAGCAGCTTCGGCGGGGGGCTTATCAACTACGAGCAGTACTTC. This chain uses TRBV7-2 with TRBJ2-7; TRBD2 matches 8 bases. The CDR3 is 16 amino acids. The J segment lost 3 bases and the V segment lost 3 bases, leaving 10 bases of the junction unmatched. In germline, CDR1 is SGHTA, CDR2 FQGNSA. Supplemented by reference TRBV7-2 and TRBJ2-7, the full variable domain reads GAGVSQSPSNKVTEKGKDVELRCDPISGHTALYWYRQSLGQGLEFLIYFQGNSAPDKSGLPSDRFSAERTGGSVSTLTIQRTQQEDSAVYLCASSFGGGLINYEQYFGPGTRLTVT.

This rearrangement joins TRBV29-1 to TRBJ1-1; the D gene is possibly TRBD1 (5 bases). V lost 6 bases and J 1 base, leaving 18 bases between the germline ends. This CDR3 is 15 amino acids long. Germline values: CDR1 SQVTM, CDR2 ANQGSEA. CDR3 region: CSVPIGAQPNTEAFF. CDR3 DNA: TGCAGCGTCCCCATCGGGGCCCAGCCGAACACTGAAGCTTTCTTT.

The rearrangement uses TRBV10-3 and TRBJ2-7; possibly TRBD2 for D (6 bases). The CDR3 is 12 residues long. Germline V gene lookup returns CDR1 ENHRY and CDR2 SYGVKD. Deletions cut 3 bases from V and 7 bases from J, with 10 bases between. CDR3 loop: CAISEREAEQYF. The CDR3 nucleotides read TGTGCCATCAGTGAAAGGGAGGCGGAGCAGTACTTC.